The TCR beta chain described here comes from a study of CD8 T cells in ankylosing spondylitis (dated by TCRdb to the late 2010s). Turning to the overall study: To find TCR variants linked to disease, the study profiled T cell receptor beta repertoires in ankylosing spondylitis patients and healthy donors. Peripheral blood samples were taken, and synovial fluid was additionally collected from ankylosing spondylitis patients. The full study cohort comprised about 23 ankylosing spondylitis patients and about a hundred healthy donors. Study-wide conclusions, independent of this receptor: A TCR beta motif of several highly homologous amino acid variants appeared characteristic of blood from ankylosing spondylitis patients. Some motif variants had previously been reported in the synovial fluid and blood of reactive arthritis patients, which suggests shared mechanisms of disease initiation. The disease-linked clones were reported as significantly enriched in matched synovial fluid samples from ankylosing spondylitis patients. The disease-linked clones showed a CD8+ phenotype and occurred at relatively low frequencies in peripheral blood.

In regard to this clonotype: Its antigen is not yet known. No base-level quality is on record; no much larger clone is a single base apart.

Sequencing was performed on an Illumina HiSeq 2500. TCR beta libraries were prepared by quantitative 5'-RACE with molecular barcodes. On the study's bioinformatics: A new computational method, built on a probabilistic model of VDJ rearrangement, was used to identify disease-linked TCR variants. In TCRdb, the public reads were trimmed at Q25 with fastp and aligned with MiXCR, with productive beta chains retained. Every CDR3 protein is listed once, alongside the most common genes and DNA of its rows. The V and J calls and clone size are TCRdb's, not the authors'. The sample includes approximately 140,000 distinct CDR3 sequences, with 15% to 20% observed a single time. The ten most abundant clones make up roughly 30% of the sample. CDR1 SEHNR and CDR2 FQNEAQ are derived from the germline V gene (reference sequence). V is shortened by 5 bases, J by 4 bases, and the region joining them spans 14 bases. Counted from cysteine to phenylalanine, this CDR3 has 14 amino acids. This entry keeps only the CDR3 DNA: 42 bases, framed from base 1.

The TCR sequence derives from a male donor with ankylosing spondylitis. The rearrangement joined TRBV7-9 to TRBJ1-1, with no confidently assigned D gene. The source material was blood, either unsorted or a sorted T cell fraction (not recorded which). The CDR3 reads as follows: CASSPMGGLTEAFF. The DNA sequence is TGTGCCAGCAGCCCAATGGGAGGGCTCACTGAAGCTTTCTTT.